This T cell receptor beta chain was sequenced for a study of response to subunit inactivated influenza vaccine. There are 14 residues in the CDR3. Germline assignment: CDR1 SEHNR and CDR2 FQNEAQ (reference sequence). The V and J ends lost 3 bases and 1 base respectively, with 7 bases between them. TCRdb re-called the RT-PCR reads with MiXCR, one entry per CDR3 protein. The table lists around 650,000 distinct CDR3 sequences, approximately 14% of them singletons. This clonotype was seen only once. Its target is unknown. Findings and caveats of the study: Every seasonal influenza vaccination brings in few new T cells, the authors suggested.

This sequence originates from a man aged 50 to 60 who received an inactivated influenza vaccine. The gene calls are TRBV7-9 and TRBJ2-1; no definite D call. The starting material was PBMCs from blood, obtained roughly 12 days after vaccination. CDR3 sequence (DNA): TGTGCCAGCAGCTTCCAGCATTCCTACAATGAGCAGTTCTTC. Its translation: CASSFQHSYNEQFF. The full variable domain, its missing parts supplied by reference TRBV7-9 and TRBJ2-1, is DTGVSQNPRHKITKRGQNVTFRCDPISEHNRLYWYRQTLGQGPEFLTYFQNEAQLEKSRLLSDRFSAERPKGSFSTLEIQRTEQGDSAMYLCASSFQHSYNEQFFGPGTRLTVL.